A selection of T cell receptor beta chains follows, all from one sample in a study of Graves' ophthalmopathy and Graves' hyperthyroidism. One entry per CDR3 protein results from TCRdb running MiXCR on the multiplex PCR reads. The sample includes a few hundred thousand distinct CDR3 sequences, roughly 15% of them seen just once. The specimen was peripheral blood. The receptors derive from an adult woman with stable Graves' hyperthyroidism. The CDR3 runs from the conserved cysteine through the conserved F or W. Fields, in order: J gene, clone size, V gene, CDR3 length, CDR3 protein. Not all rows give a size; the values are once, few, many and, for expanded clones, a class.

J gene: TRBJ2-7; clone size: many; V gene: TRBV20-1; CDR3 length: 14; CDR3 protein: CSARVVGRYYEQYF
J gene: TRBJ2-7; clone size: many; V gene: TRBV19; CDR3 length: 13; CDR3 protein: CASSRSTAYEQYF
J gene: TRBJ1-5; clone size: many; V gene: TRBV7-3; CDR3 length: 13; CDR3 protein: CASSPDKDQPQHF
J gene: TRBJ2-7; clone size: many; V gene: TRBV11-2; CDR3 length: 17; CDR3 protein: CASSLRAPGTGSYEQYF
J gene: TRBJ2-5; clone size: many; V gene: TRBV15; CDR3 length: 15; CDR3 protein: CATSRDHRAGGTQYF
J gene: TRBJ2-7; clone size: many; V gene: TRBV12-5; CDR3 length: 13; CDR3 protein: CASGLDGYGEQYF
J gene: TRBJ1-3; clone size: few; V gene: TRBV29-1; CDR3 length: 16; CDR3 protein: CSVEAIPSSSGNTIYF
J gene: TRBJ2-7; clone size: -; V gene: TRBV6-2/TRBV6-3; CDR3 length: 15; CDR3 protein: CASSYGRSWGYEQYF
J gene: TRBJ1-1; clone size: -; V gene: TRBV19; CDR3 length: 12; CDR3 protein: CAISQGATEAFF
J gene: TRBJ1-3; clone size: few; V gene: TRBV3-1; CDR3 length: 14; CDR3 protein: CASSPGTHGNTIYF
J gene: TRBJ1-6; clone size: many; V gene: TRBV19; CDR3 length: 13; CDR3 protein: CASRAGVGSPLHF
J gene: TRBJ2-7; clone size: many; V gene: TRBV6-5; CDR3 length: 14; CDR3 protein: CASSYLTRPHEQYF
J gene: TRBJ2-5; clone size: -; V gene: TRBV11-2; CDR3 length: 16; CDR3 protein: CASSLLGLAGEETQYF
J gene: TRBJ2-7; clone size: many; V gene: TRBV28; CDR3 length: 14; CDR3 protein: CASSLFGRPYEQYF
J gene: TRBJ2-7; clone size: many; V gene: TRBV11-2; CDR3 length: 17; CDR3 protein: CASSLERFTSGFYEQYF
J gene: TRBJ2-7; clone size: -; V gene: TRBV14; CDR3 length: 14; CDR3 protein: CASSPFRGGSEQYF
J gene: TRBJ1-1; clone size: many; V gene: TRBV7-2; CDR3 length: 13; CDR3 protein: CASSTIVNTEAFF
J gene: TRBJ1-2; clone size: -; V gene: TRBV6-1; CDR3 length: 16; CDR3 protein: CASSEGFWGPNYGYTF
J gene: TRBJ2-7; clone size: many; V gene: TRBV15; CDR3 length: 16; CDR3 protein: CATSRVAGVSQYEQYF
J gene: TRBJ1-1; clone size: many; V gene: TRBV28; CDR3 length: 15; CDR3 protein: CASSLSANWNTEAFF
J gene: TRBJ1-3; clone size: -; V gene: TRBV27; CDR3 length: 17; CDR3 protein: CASSTGDSAYSGNTIYF
J gene: TRBJ1-1; clone size: many; V gene: TRBV27; CDR3 length: 17; CDR3 protein: CASIPNRSPGMNTEAFF
J gene: TRBJ2-7; clone size: -; V gene: TRBV7-9; CDR3 length: 15; CDR3 protein: CASSLAGEAGDEQYF
J gene: TRBJ2-1; clone size: few; V gene: TRBV27; CDR3 length: 15; CDR3 protein: CASSLSAFAYNEQFF
J gene: TRBJ2-5; clone size: many; V gene: TRBV12-3/TRBV12-4; CDR3 length: 13; CDR3 protein: CASSFLADQTQYF
J gene: TRBJ2-7; clone size: few; V gene: TRBV12-3/TRBV12-4; CDR3 length: 15; CDR3 protein: CANSPSGTPTYEQYF
J gene: TRBJ1-5; clone size: many; V gene: TRBV6-2/TRBV6-3; CDR3 length: 14; CDR3 protein: CASRGTGGYQPQHF
J gene: TRBJ1-2; clone size: -; V gene: TRBV27; CDR3 length: 14; CDR3 protein: CASGGQGEFYGYTF
J gene: TRBJ2-5; clone size: many; V gene: TRBV28; CDR3 length: 17; CDR3 protein: CASSSGLGGRLQETQYF
J gene: TRBJ1-2; clone size: -; V gene: TRBV3-1; CDR3 length: 14; CDR3 protein: CASSKGPGDYGYTF
J gene: TRBJ2-7; clone size: -; V gene: TRBV11-2; CDR3 length: 16; CDR3 protein: CASSLWSGRANYEQYF
J gene: TRBJ1-5; clone size: many; V gene: TRBV6-1; CDR3 length: 15; CDR3 protein: CASRLGSPENQPQHF
J gene: TRBJ1-1; clone size: many; V gene: TRBV4-1; CDR3 length: 13; CDR3 protein: CASSHGRWTEAFF
J gene: TRBJ2-2; clone size: -; V gene: TRBV30; CDR3 length: 14; CDR3 protein: CAWSGRTKTGELFF
J gene: TRBJ2-4; clone size: few; V gene: TRBV20-1; CDR3 length: 17; CDR3 protein: CSAREPTSGYGFGIKYF
J gene: TRBJ2-5; clone size: -; V gene: TRBV20-1; CDR3 length: 15; CDR3 protein: CSASLAGEGGETQYF
J gene: TRBJ1-5; clone size: -; V gene: TRBV6-1; CDR3 length: 14; CDR3 protein: CASSEGDGVQPQHF
J gene: TRBJ1-2; clone size: -; V gene: TRBV6-4; CDR3 length: 13; CDR3 protein: CASSDGGGPGYTF
J gene: TRBJ2-5; clone size: many; V gene: TRBV6-1; CDR3 length: 16; CDR3 protein: CASSPVDSGSFETQYF
J gene: TRBJ2-7; clone size: many; V gene: TRBV6-2/TRBV6-3; CDR3 length: 13; CDR3 protein: CASSYTLSYEQYF
J gene: TRBJ2-7; clone size: many; V gene: TRBV6-1; CDR3 length: 13; CDR3 protein: CASKAGASYEQYF
J gene: TRBJ2-5; clone size: few; V gene: TRBV11-2; CDR3 length: 15; CDR3 protein: CASSRLAWRQETQYF
J gene: TRBJ1-1; clone size: many; V gene: TRBV24-1; CDR3 length: 15; CDR3 protein: CATSDPAGDGTEAFF
J gene: TRBJ2-3; clone size: many; V gene: TRBV7-8; CDR3 length: 15; CDR3 protein: CASSSHSGGTDTQYF
J gene: TRBJ2-7; clone size: -; V gene: TRBV2; CDR3 length: 14; CDR3 protein: CASRATGAIYEQYF
J gene: TRBJ2-7; clone size: many; V gene: TRBV12-3/TRBV12-4; CDR3 length: 18; CDR3 protein: CASSSGVRKSKAPYEQYF
J gene: TRBJ1-5; clone size: many; V gene: TRBV6-1; CDR3 length: 14; CDR3 protein: CASSMTGVGQPQHF
J gene: TRBJ2-5; clone size: many; V gene: TRBV28; CDR3 length: 20; CDR3 protein: CASRPPSVSGKRGRWETQYF
J gene: TRBJ1-1; clone size: few; V gene: TRBV6-5; CDR3 length: 12; CDR3 protein: CASIAGPTEAFF
J gene: TRBJ1-5; clone size: many; V gene: TRBV29-1; CDR3 length: 14; CDR3 protein: CSVAGQDLNQPQHF
J gene: TRBJ2-7; clone size: -; V gene: TRBV4-3; CDR3 length: 14; CDR3 protein: CASSQAGQGGGIYF
J gene: TRBJ2-7; clone size: many; V gene: TRBV9; CDR3 length: 13; CDR3 protein: CASSASSHRKQYF
J gene: TRBJ1-2; clone size: -; V gene: TRBV6-1; CDR3 length: 14; CDR3 protein: CASSLPASRDGYTF
J gene: TRBJ2-2; clone size: -; V gene: TRBV6-2/TRBV6-3; CDR3 length: 21; CDR3 protein: CASSYRTPGLAGGPVTGELFF
J gene: TRBJ1-2; clone size: many; V gene: TRBV19; CDR3 length: 15; CDR3 protein: CASTPGGAANYGYTF
J gene: TRBJ1-1; clone size: many; V gene: TRBV5-1; CDR3 length: 12; CDR3 protein: CASSYTGTGAFF
J gene: TRBJ2-7; clone size: many; V gene: TRBV19; CDR3 length: 16; CDR3 protein: CASSIIQDRVENEQYF
J gene: TRBJ1-1; clone size: many; V gene: TRBV20-1; CDR3 length: 15; CDR3 protein: CSARDNEVLNTEAFF